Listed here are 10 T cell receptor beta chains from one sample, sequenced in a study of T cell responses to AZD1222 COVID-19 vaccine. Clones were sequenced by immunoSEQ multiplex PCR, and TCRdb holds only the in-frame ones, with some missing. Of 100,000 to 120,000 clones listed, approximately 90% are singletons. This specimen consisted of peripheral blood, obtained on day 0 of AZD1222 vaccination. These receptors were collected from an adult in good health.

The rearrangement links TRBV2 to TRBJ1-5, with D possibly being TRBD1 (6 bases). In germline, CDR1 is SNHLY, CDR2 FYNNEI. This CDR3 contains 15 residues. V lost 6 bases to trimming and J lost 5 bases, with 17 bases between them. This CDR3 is CASREMRGAHQPQHF. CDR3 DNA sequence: TGTGCCAGCAGGGAGATGAGGGGGGCCCATCAGCCCCAGCATTTT.

CDR3 residues: CASSEGGHEQFF. CDR3 bases: TGTGCCAGCAGCGAGGGGGGACATGAGCAGTTCTTC. The rearrangement joins TRBV9 to TRBJ2-1, with D perhaps matching TRBD1 or TRBD2 (6 bases each). V gave up 3 bases and J gave up 8 bases, with 9 bases separating them. Germline CDR1 SGDLS, CDR2 YYNGEE. The CDR3 sequence is 12 residues long.

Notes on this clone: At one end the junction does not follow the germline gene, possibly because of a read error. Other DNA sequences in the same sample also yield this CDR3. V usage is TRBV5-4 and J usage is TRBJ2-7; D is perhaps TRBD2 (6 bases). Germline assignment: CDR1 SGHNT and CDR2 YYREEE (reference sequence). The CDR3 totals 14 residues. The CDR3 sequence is CASIQAGNFGEQYF. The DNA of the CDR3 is TGTGCCAGCATCCAGGCGGGGAACTTCGGGGAGCAATACTTC.

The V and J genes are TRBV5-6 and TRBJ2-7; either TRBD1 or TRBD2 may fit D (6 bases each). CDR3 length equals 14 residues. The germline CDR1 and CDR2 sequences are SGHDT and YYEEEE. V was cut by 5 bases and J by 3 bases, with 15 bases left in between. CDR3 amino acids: CASRSTGGNYEQYF. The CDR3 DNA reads TGTGCCAGCAGAAGTACCGGGGGCAACTACGAGCAGTACTTC.

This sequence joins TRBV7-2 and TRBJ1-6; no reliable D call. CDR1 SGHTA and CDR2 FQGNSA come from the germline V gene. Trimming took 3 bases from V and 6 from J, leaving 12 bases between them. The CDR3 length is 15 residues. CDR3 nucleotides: TGTGCCAGCAGCTTCCCGCCGGGGTTTAATTCACCCCTCCACTTT. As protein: CASSFPPGFNSPLHF.

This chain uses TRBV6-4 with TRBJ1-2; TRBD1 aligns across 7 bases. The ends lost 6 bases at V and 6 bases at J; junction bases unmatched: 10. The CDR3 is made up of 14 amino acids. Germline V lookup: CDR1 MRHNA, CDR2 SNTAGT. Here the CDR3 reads CASRCEGAQDGYTF. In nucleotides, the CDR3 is TGTGCCAGCAGATGTGAGGGGGCGCAGGATGGCTACACCTTC.

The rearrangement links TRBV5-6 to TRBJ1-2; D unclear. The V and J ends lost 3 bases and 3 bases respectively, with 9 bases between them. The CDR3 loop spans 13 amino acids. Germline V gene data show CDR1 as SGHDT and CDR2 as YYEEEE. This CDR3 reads CASSSSAHYGYTF. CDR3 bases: TGTGCCAGCAGCTCCTCGGCCCACTATGGCTACACCTTC.

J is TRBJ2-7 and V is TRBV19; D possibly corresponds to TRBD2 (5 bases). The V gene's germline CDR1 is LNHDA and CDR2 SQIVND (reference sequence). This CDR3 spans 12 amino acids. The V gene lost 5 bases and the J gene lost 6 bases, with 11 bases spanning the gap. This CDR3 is CASSSKAGEQYF. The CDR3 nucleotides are TGTGCCAGTAGTTCCAAGGCGGGCGAGCAGTACTTC. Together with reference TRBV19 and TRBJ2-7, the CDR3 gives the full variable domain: DGGITQSPKYLFRKEGQNVTLSCEQNLNHDAMYWYRQDPGQGLRLIYYSQIVNDFQKGDIAEGYSVSREKKESFPLTVTSAQKNPTAFYLCASSSKAGEQYFGPGTRLTVT.

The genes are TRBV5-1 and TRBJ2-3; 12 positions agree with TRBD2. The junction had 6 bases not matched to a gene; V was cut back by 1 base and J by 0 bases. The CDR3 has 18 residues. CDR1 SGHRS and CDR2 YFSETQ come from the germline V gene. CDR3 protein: CASSLRGGLAGSTDTQYF. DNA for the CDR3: TGCGCCAGCAGCTTGAGGGGAGGACTAGCGGGGAGCACAGATACGCAGTATTTT.

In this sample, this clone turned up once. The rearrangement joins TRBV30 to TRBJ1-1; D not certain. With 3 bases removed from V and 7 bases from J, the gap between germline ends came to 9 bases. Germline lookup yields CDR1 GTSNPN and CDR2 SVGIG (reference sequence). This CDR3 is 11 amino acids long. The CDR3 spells CAWRDGVEAFF. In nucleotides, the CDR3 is TGTGCCTGGAGAGATGGGGTTGAAGCTTTCTTT.